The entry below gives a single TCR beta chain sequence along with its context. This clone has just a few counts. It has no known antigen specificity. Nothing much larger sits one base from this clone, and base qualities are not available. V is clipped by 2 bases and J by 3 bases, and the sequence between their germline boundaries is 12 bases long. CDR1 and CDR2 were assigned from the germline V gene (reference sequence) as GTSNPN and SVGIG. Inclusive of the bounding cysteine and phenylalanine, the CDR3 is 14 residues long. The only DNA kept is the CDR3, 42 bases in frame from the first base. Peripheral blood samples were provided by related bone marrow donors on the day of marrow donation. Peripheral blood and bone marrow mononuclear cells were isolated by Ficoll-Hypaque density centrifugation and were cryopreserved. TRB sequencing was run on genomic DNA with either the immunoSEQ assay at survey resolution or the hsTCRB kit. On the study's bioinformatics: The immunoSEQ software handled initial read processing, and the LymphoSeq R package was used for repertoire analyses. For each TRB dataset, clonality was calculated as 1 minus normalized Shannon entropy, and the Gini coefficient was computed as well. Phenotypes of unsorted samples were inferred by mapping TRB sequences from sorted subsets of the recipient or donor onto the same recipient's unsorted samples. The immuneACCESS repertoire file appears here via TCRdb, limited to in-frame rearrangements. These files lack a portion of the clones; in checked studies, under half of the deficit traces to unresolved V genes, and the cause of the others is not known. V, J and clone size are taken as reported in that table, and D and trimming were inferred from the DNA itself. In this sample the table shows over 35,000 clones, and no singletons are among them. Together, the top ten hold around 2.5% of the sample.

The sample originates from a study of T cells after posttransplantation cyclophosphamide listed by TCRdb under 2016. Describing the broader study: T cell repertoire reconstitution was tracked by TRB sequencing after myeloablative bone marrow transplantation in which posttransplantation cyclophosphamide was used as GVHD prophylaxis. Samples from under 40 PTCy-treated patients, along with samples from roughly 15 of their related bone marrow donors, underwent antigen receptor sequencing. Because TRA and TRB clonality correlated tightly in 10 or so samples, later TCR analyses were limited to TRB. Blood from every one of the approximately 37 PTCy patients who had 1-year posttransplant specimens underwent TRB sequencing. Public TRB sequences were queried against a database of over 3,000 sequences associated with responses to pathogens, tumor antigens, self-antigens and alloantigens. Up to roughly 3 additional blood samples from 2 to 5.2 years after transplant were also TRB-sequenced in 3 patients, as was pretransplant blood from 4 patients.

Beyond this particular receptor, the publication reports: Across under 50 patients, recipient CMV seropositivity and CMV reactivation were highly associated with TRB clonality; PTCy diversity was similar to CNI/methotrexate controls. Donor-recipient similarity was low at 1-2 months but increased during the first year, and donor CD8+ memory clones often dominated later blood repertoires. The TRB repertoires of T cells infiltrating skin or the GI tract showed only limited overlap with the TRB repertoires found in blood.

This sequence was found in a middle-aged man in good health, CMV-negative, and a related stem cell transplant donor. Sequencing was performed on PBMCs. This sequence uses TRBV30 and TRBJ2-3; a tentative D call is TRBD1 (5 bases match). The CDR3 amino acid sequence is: CAWSLAQGTDTQYF. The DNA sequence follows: TGTGCCTGGAGTCTTGCCCAGGGTACAGATACGCAGTATTTT.